Listed below are T cell receptor beta chains from one sample, sequenced in a study of blood T cell repertoires in COVID-19. Data came from immunoSEQ multiplex PCR; TCRdb stores just in-frame clones and leaves some out. Of over 110,000 clones in the sample, over 70% were seen once. Material for sequencing was PBMCs or T cells enriched from blood (not recorded which). These TCRs come from a man aged 45-65 years in a cohort exposed to, infected with or recovered from COVID-19 (not recorded which). The CDR3 runs from the conserved cysteine through the conserved F or W. A D gene is named only where the DNA matches it firmly. Rows may omit the clone size; those that give it use once, few, many or a size class.

TRBV10-1	.	TRBJ2-1	.	TGCGCCAGCAGTCAGACAGAATACAATGAGCAGTTCTTC	CASSQTEYNEQFF
TRBV6-6	.	TRBJ2-2	TRBD1	TGTGCCAGCATTCTGGACAGGGTGGCCGGGGAGCTGTTTTTT	CASILDRVAGELFF
TRBV21-1	.	TRBJ2-1	.	TGTGCCAGCAGCACTGGACAGTCGTTCTTC	CASSTGQSFF
TRBV5-4	.	TRBJ1-2	.	TGTGCCAGCAGCCCCTCGGATGGACTGGGCGGGCGCGGCTACACCTTC	CASSPSDGLGGRGYTF
TRBV21-1	.	TRBJ2-2	.	TGTGCCAGCAGCAACAGGGGTAGCCCGACCGGGGAGCTGTTTTTT	CASSNRGSPTGELFF
TRBV10-3	.	TRBJ2-2	TRBD2	TGTGCCATCAGTCGACTAGCGGGAGGGGAGCTGTTTTTT	CAISRLAGGELFF
TRBV9	.	TRBJ2-3	.	TGTGCCAGCAGCGTCCTTAGCGGTTTCGGCACAGATACGCAGTATTTT	CASSVLSGFGTDTQYF
TRBV5-1	.	TRBJ1-6	TRBD1	TGCGCCAGCAGAGGACAGGGGGCAGGGAATTCACCCCTCCACTTT	CASRGQGAGNSPLHF
TRBV28	once	TRBJ2-1	.	TGTGCCGGCTGCGGTGGTCTATCCTACAATGAGCAGTTCTTC	CAGCGGLSYNEQFF
TRBV28	.	TRBJ1-2	TRBD1	TGTGCCAGCAGTTCTTCTCCGGGACAGGGAATCTATGGCTACACCTTC	CASSSSPGQGIYGYTF
TRBV6-6	.	TRBJ2-2	TRBD2	TGTGCCAGCAGTTCCTCCCCGGGCGGGAGAACCGGGGAGCTGTTTTTT	CASSSSPGGRTGELFF
TRBV18	.	TRBJ1-2	TRBD1	TGTGCCAGCTCACCCTCCGGGACAGTTAACTATGGCTACACCTTC	CASSPSGTVNYGYTF
TRBV29-1	.	TRBJ2-3	TRBD1	TGCAGCGCTGGGACAGGGGGCTTTTATGCAGATACGCAGTATTTT	CSAGTGGFYADTQYF
TRBV28	.	TRBJ2-5	TRBD2	TGTGCCAGCTCTCCCCCGGGGTTAGCGGGTACTCAAGAGACCCAGTACTTC	CASSPPGLAGTQETQYF
TRBV10-3	few	TRBJ1-5	TRBD1	TGTGCCATCAGTAAAGGGGGCGCGGACAATCAGCCCCAGCATTTT	CAISKGGADNQPQHF
TRBV10-3	few	TRBJ2-7	TRBD2	TGTGCCATCACCGCCGGTAGCGGGGGCAGAGACGAGCAGTACTTC	CAITAGSGGRDEQYF
TRBV14	.	TRBJ2-7	.	TGTGCCAGCAGCCAAGGACAGAACGAGCAGTACTTC	CASSQGQNEQYF
TRBV7-9	.	TRBJ1-2	.	TGTGCCAGCAGCTTAGGGAGGCAGGACGGCTACACCTTC	CASSLGRQDGYTF
TRBV27	once	TRBJ2-5	TRBD2	TGTGCCAGCAGTACGCTAGCGGTACAAGAGACCCAGTACTTC	CASSTLAVQETQYF